The clone carrying this TCR beta chain was seen a few times. Its specificity is unknown. The CDR3 is made up of 14 amino acids. Germline CDR1 is SGHRS and CDR2 is YFSETQ. V was pared by 0 bases and J by 2 bases, with 8 bases between. CD4+ naive, central memory, regulatory and stem cell-like memory subsets were isolated by sorting on CD45RO/CCR7/CD25/CD127/CD95/CD27. The entirety of the isolated RNA underwent reverse transcription, so expressed TCRB transcripts were sequenced. TCRdb's table, derived via immunoSEQ multiplex PCR, lists solely in-frame clones and lacks some. The sample shows about 620,000 clones, around 15% of them seen only once. The data stem from a study of beta chain features in type 1 diabetes. Overall study findings and caveats: Among all four CD4+ subsets, Type 1 diabetes patients had TCRB CDR3s that were moderately but significantly shorter.

This TCR was recovered from a man between 18 and 29 years old in good health. Specimen: naive CD4+ T cells from blood. The V gene is TRBV5-1, the J gene TRBJ2-5, with a possible D match to TRBD1 (5 bases). As DNA, the CDR3 is TGCGCCAGCAGCTTGGGGACACCACAAGAGACCCAGTACTTC. This translates into CASSLGTPQETQYF.